The 10 T cell receptor beta chains below come from one sample, sequenced in a study of T cell repertoires in cytomegalovirus infection. No antigen has been assigned to these receptors. Via MiXCR, TCRdb re-called the reads, giving one row per CDR3 protein. The sample shows around 100,000 distinct CDR3 sequences, roughly two fifths of them seen only once. This specimen was CD8+ T cells from cultured PBMCs, taken from culture after CMV antigen stimulation. Every receptor here comes from a human donor in good health (CMV status not recorded). Some clones in this sample may be carry-over from other donors' samples.

This clonotype was seen at least ten times. V gene TRBV4-1 combines with J gene TRBJ2-5, with 10 bases fitting TRBD2. The CDR3 is made up of 15 amino acids. The V segment lost 5 bases and the J segment 4 bases; nucleotides outside the gene matches: 7. Germline CDR1 reads MGHRA; CDR2 reads YSYEKL. CDR3 amino acids: CASSWSGGALETQYF. DNA for the CDR3: TGCGCCAGCAGCTGGAGCGGGGGGGCGTTAGAGACCCAGTACTTC.

This clonotype was counted at least ten times. The chain combines TRBV6-6 with TRBJ2-1; possible D gene TRBD2, 5 bases. The CDR3 loop spans 17 amino acids. Germline V lookup: CDR1 MNHNY, CDR2 SVGAGI (reference sequence). Trimming cost V 0 bases and J 9 bases, with 21 bases left between them. The CDR3 loop reads CASSYSGGQPRRTEQFF. The CDR3 DNA is TGTGCCAGCAGTTACTCCGGCGGGCAACCGCGGCGGACTGAGCAGTTCTTC.

This clonotype occurred once. The V gene is TRBV2, the J gene TRBJ2-5; D ambiguous. V was pared by 4 bases and J by 1 base, with 10 bases between. Germline CDR1 and CDR2: SNHLY and FYNNEI. The CDR3 has 14 residues. The CDR3, as DNA: TGTGCCAGCAGTGCCTTCACAGCCCAAGAGACCCAGTACTTC. Its translation is CASSAFTAQETQYF.

In this sample, this clonotype turned up a few times. This chain uses TRBV11-2 with TRBJ2-5; 8 bases map to TRBD2. The CDR3 is made up of 15 amino acids. Germline CDR1 SGHAT, CDR2 FQNNGV. V was pared by 5 bases and J by 0 bases, with 5 bases of the junction left unmatched. CDR3 sequence: CASSLGGGYQETQYF. Written as DNA, the CDR3 is TGTGCCAGCAGCCTCGGGGGGGGGTACCAAGAGACCCAGTACTTC.

The chain employs TRBV12-3 or TRBV12-4 and TRBJ2-7; D is ambiguous. This CDR3 has 13 amino acids. The V gene lost 6 bases and the J gene lost 5 bases, with 14 bases spanning the gap. In DNA, the CDR3 is TGTGCCAGCAGCTACCCGTCTGTCCACGAGCAGTACTTC. Protein: CASSYPSVHEQYF.

This clonotype was seen many times. This chain's CDR3 is CASSYTAGNTGELFF. The DNA of the CDR3 is TGTGCCAGCAGCTATACGGCAGGGAACACCGGGGAGCTGTTTTTT. The rearrangement uses TRBV11-2 and TRBJ2-2, with D hard to call. The V end was cut by 4 bases, the J end by 1 base, with 10 bases between. The CDR3 is 15 residues long. Germline V gene sequence: CDR1 SGHAT, CDR2 FQNNGV.

V and J are TRBV5-5 and TRBJ2-3; no clear D gene. The germline CDR1 and CDR2 sequences are SGHKS and YYEKEE (reference sequence). The V end lost 0 bases, the J end lost 6 bases, and 8 bases lay between the germline ends. The CDR3 spans 13 residues. The CDR3 loop reads CASSLGSSDTQYF. The CDR3 DNA sequence: TGTGCCAGCAGCTTGGGTTCATCGGATACGCAGTATTTT. The complete variable domain, with remaining parts taken from reference TRBV5-5 and TRBJ2-3, reads DAGVTQSPTHLIKTRGQQVTLRCSPISGHKSVSWYQQVLGQGPQFIFQYYEKEERGRGNFPDRFSARQFPNYSSELNVNALLLGDSALYLCASSLGSSDTQYFGPGTRLTVL.

The V call is TRBV9, the J call TRBJ1-6; the D gene is possibly TRBD1 (6 bases). From germline, CDR1 is SGDLS and CDR2 YYNGEE. The length of the CDR3 is 15 residues. Deletions cut 0 bases from V and 7 bases from J, with 11 bases between. CDR3 nucleotide sequence: TGTGCCAGCAGCGTAGTCCAGGGGAGGAATTCACCCCTCCACTTT. This codes for CASSVVQGRNSPLHF.

The rearrangement uses TRBV2 and TRBJ1-1, with TRBD1 as a possible D gene (6 bases). Trimming took off 7 bases at V and 4 bases at J, with 13 bases between the two ends. CDR1 and CDR2 (germline): SNHLY, FYNNEI. This CDR3 is 13 amino acids long. CDR3 amino acids: CASNLQGSTEAFF. CDR3 coding DNA: TGTGCCAGCAACCTACAGGGAAGCACTGAAGCTTTCTTT.

This chain joins TRBV12-3 or TRBV12-4 and TRBJ2-3; D call uncertain. Trimming took 3 bases from V and 2 from J, leaving 9 bases between them. CDR3 size: 14 residues. The chain's CDR3 is CASSFRLHTDTQYF. The CDR3 DNA reads TGTGCCAGCAGTTTTCGTCTGCACACAGATACGCAGTATTTT.